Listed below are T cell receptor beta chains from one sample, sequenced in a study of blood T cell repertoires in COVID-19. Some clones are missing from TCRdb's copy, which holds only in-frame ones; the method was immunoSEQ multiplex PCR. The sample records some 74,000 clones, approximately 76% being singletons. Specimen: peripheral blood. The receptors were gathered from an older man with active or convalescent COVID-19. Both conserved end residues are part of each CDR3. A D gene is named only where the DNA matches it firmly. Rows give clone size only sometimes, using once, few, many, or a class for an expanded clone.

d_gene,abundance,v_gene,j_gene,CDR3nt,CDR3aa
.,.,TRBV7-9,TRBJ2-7,TGTGCCAGCAGCCAAGGAACAGGTCCTATATCCTACGAGCAGTACTTC,CASSQGTGPISYEQYF
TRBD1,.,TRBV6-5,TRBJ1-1,TGTGCCAGCAGTTCAAGACAGGGGAGGAGCACTGAAGCTTTCTTT,CASSSRQGRSTEAFF
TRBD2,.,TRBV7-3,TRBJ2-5,TGTGCCAGCAGCTTAGAGCCCCCAGTTCGTGGACTAGCGGAAGAGACCCAGTACTTC,CASSLEPPVRGLAEETQYF
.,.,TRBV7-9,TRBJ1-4,TGTGCCAGCAGCTTAGGAGGTCTAGGAGAAAAACTGTTTTTT,CASSLGGLGEKLFF
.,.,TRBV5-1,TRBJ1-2,TGCGCCAGCAGCCCGGAGGCGGGCTTGGGCTACACCTTC,CASSPEAGLGYTF
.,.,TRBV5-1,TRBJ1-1,TGCGCCAGCAGCTTGAACTACGAACGGGGGAAAGCTTTCTTT,CASSLNYERGKAFF
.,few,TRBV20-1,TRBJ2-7,TGCAGTGCTGACAGGAACGAGCAGTACTTC,CSADRNEQYF
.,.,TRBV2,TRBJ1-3,TGTGCCAGCAGTTCCCGAGGGCGCGGAGACACCATATATTTT,CASSSRGRGDTIYF
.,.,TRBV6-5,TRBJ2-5,TGTGCCAGCAGTTCGGCTGCAGGAGAGACCCAGTACTTC,CASSSAAGETQYF
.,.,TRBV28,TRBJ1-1,TGTGCCAGCAGTAACAGCCAACAACTCCAGGGAACCAGGACTGAAGCTTTCTTT,CASSNSQQLQGTRTEAFF
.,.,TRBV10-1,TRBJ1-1,TGCGCCAGCAGCGGAAGCGGGACTGAAGCTTTCTTT,CASSGSGTEAFF
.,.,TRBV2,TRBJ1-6,TGTGCCAGCAGCCAAGACACTAATTCACCCCTCCACTTT,CASSQDTNSPLHF
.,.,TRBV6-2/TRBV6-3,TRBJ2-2,TGTGCCAGCAGTTTACCGGTAAAGTCCGGGGAGCTGTTTTTT,CASSLPVKSGELFF
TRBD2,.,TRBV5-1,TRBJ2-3,TGCGCCAGCAGTAGGGGCGGGGGAGGAGGAGATACGCAGTATTTT,CASSRGGGGGDTQYF
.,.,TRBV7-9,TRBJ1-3,TGTGCCAGCAGCAGAGGAGCAGGGAACACCATATATTTT,CASSRGAGNTIYF
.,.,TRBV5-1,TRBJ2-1,TGCGCCAGCAGCTTGGTTCCCCGCTCCTACAATGAGCAGTTCTTC,CASSLVPRSYNEQFF
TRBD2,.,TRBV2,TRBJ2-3,TGTGCCAGCAGAAAAGGACTAGCGGGGGTCACAGATACGCAGTATTTT,CASRKGLAGVTDTQYF
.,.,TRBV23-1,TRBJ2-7,TGCGCCAGCAGTCAGCGGGGACGAGGATACGAGCAGTACTTC,CASSQRGRGYEQYF
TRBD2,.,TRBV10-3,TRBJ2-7,TGTGCCATCAGAGGACTAGCTGACGAGCAGTACTTC,CAIRGLADEQYF
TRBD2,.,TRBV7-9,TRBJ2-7,TGTGCCAGCAGCCGCGGGGGTCCCTACGAGCAGTACTTC,CASSRGGPYEQYF
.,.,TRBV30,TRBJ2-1,TGTGCCTGGAGAGACAGATACAATGAGCAGTTCTTC,CAWRDRYNEQFF
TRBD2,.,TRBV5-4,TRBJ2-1,TGTGCCAGCAGCTATGAGGCGGGGGTTTTTGAGCAGTTCTTC,CASSYEAGVFEQFF
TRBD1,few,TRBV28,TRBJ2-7,TGTGCCACCCGTGACAGGGGGCTACAATACGAGCAGTACTTC,CATRDRGLQYEQYF
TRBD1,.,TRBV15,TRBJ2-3,TGTGCCACCAGCGGAGACAGGGTTAGAACCACAGATACGCAGTATTTT,CATSGDRVRTTDTQYF
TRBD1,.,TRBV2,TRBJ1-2,TGTGCCAGCAGTTCTTCAGGGGGCAATGGCTACACCTTC,CASSSSGGNGYTF
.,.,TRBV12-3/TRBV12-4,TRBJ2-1,TGTGCCAGCAGTACGGAGGTTGAGCAGTTCTTC,CASSTEVEQFF
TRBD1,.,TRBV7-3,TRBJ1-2,TGTGCCAGCAGCATCGACAGGGGAAACTATGGCTACACCTTC,CASSIDRGNYGYTF
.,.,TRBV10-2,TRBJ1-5,TGCGCCAGCAGCCCAACAGGGAGAAATCAGCCCCAGCATTTT,CASSPTGRNQPQHF
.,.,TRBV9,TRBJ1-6,TGTGCCAGCAGCGTTGGCAGGGGTTATAATTCACCCCTCCACTTT,CASSVGRGYNSPLHF
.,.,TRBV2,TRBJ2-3,TGTGCCAGCAGCCCAGACATGTACCCCACAGATACGCAGTATTTT,CASSPDMYPTDTQYF
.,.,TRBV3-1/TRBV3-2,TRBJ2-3,TGTGCCAGCAGCCAAGTGGGGGGAGTAGCAGATACGCAGTATTTT,CASSQVGGVADTQYF
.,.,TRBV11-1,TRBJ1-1,TGTGCCAGCAGCTGGGGTCGGGGGACTGAAGCTTTCTTT,CASSWGRGTEAFF
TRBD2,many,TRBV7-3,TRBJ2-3,TGTGCCAGCAGCCCGAACTCTGGGGCGGGGGGGCGAGATACGCAGTATTTT,CASSPNSGAGGRDTQYF
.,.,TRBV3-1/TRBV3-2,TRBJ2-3,TGTGCCAGCAGCCTTTCTGGCGGGGTAAGCACAGATACGCAGTATTTT,CASSLSGGVSTDTQYF
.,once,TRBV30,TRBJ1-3,TGTGCCTGGAGTAGACAGGGAAACACCATATATTTT,CAWSRQGNTIYF
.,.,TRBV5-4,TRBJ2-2,TGTGCCAGCAGCTTCTACAGGGCGGTGACCGGGGAGCTGTTTTTT,CASSFYRAVTGELFF
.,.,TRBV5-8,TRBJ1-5,TGTGCCGGCGCCCTAACAGAGAATCAGCCCCAGCATTTT,CAGALTENQPQHF
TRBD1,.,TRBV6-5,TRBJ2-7,TGTGCCAGCAGAGTAAGGGGACAGGAAAACGAGCAGTACTTC,CASRVRGQENEQYF
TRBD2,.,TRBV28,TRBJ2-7,TGTGCCAGCAGCTCCGGACTAGCGACTAACTACGAGCAGTACTTC,CASSSGLATNYEQYF
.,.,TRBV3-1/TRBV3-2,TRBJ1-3,TGTGCCAGCAGCCAAGTTATCCGGGGATACTCTGGAAACACCATATATTTT,CASSQVIRGYSGNTIYF